This TCR beta chain comes out of a study of CD8 T cells in ankylosing spondylitis. Whole-study findings and limits: What appeared characteristic of ankylosing spondylitis blood was a TCR beta motif of 7 or 8 highly homologous variants. The study looked at matched synovial fluid samples from ankylosing spondylitis patients. Disease-linked clones were reported to be significantly enriched there.

V lost 0 bases and J 8 bases, leaving 20 bases between the germline ends. This CDR3 spans 17 amino acids. The germline CDR1 and CDR2 sequences are SGHRS and YFSETQ. The authors made TCR beta libraries by quantitative 5'-RACE with molecular barcodes. TCRdb passed the 5' RACE reads through MiXCR, listing each CDR3 protein once. The sample comprises 300,000 to 400,000 distinct CDR3 sequences, roughly 11% of which are singletons, and 8% to 9.5% rests with the top ten. With respect to this clonotype: Its specificity is unknown.

Material: blood, either unsorted or a sorted T cell fraction (not recorded which). The sequence was collected from a female donor with ankylosing spondylitis or in good health (not recorded which). V gene TRBV5-1 combines with J gene TRBJ1-4; D not certain. The CDR3 is CASSLVAAVASNEKLFF. CDR3 in DNA: TGCGCCAGCAGCTTGGTCGCCGCAGTTGCTTCGAACGAAAAACTGTTTTTT.